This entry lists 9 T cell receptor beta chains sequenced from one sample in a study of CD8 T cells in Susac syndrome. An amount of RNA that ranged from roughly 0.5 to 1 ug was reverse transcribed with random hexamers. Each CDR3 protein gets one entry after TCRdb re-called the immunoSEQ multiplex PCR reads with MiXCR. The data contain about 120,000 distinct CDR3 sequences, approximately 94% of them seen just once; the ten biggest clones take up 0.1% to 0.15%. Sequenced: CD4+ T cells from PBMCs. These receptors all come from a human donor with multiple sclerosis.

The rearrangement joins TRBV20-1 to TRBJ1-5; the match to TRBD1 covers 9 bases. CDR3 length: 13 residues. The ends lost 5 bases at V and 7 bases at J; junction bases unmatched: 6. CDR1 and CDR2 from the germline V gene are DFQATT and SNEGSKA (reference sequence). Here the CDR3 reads CSARDRVKQPQHF. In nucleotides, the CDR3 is TGCAGTGCTCGGGACAGGGTCAAACAGCCCCAGCATTTT.

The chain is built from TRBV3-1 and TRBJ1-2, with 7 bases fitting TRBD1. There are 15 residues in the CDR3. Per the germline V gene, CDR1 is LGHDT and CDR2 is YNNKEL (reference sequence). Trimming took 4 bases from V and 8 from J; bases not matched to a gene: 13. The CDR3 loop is CASSPGTEVRSGYTF. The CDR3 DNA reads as TGTGCCAGCAGCCCCGGGACAGAAGTGCGATCGGGCTACACCTTC.

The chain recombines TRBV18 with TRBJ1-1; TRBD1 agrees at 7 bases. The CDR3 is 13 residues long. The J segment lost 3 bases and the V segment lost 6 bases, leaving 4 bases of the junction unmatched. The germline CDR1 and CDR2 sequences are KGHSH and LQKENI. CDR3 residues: CASSTDRDTEAFF. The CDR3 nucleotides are TGTGCCAGCTCGACAGACAGGGACACTGAAGCTTTCTTT.

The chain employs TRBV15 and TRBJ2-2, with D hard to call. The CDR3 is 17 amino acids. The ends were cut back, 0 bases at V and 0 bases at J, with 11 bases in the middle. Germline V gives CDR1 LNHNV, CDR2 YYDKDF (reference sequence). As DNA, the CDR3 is TGTGCCACCAGCAGAGATTTGGGCGAGACGAACACCGGGGAGCTGTTTTTT. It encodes CATSRDLGETNTGELFF.

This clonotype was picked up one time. The CDR3 DNA reads TGTGCCTGGAGGGTAGGACACCGAGCTTTCTTT. This translates into CAWRVGHRAFF. The rearrangement uses TRBV30 and TRBJ1-1; the D gene is possibly TRBD1 (5 bases). Germline V gene sequence: CDR1 GTSNPN, CDR2 SVGIG (reference sequence). This CDR3 is 11 amino acids long. V lost 3 bases and J 10 bases, leaving 12 bases between the germline ends.

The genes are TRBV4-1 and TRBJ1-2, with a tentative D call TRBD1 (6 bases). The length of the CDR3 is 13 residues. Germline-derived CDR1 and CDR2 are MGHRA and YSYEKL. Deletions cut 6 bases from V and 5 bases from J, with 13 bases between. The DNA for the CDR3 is TGCGCCAGCAGAGGACAGCGATCGTATGGCTACACCTTC. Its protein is CASRGQRSYGYTF.

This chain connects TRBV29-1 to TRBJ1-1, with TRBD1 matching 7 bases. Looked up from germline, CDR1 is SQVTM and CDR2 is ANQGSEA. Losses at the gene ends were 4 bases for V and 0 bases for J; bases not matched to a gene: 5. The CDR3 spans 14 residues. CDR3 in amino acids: CSVATGIMNTEAFF. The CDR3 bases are TGCAGCGTTGCGACAGGGATCATGAACACTGAAGCTTTCTTT.

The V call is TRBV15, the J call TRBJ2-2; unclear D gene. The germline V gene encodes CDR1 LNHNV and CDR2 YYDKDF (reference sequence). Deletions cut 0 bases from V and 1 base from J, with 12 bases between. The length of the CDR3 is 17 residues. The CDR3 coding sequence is TGTGCCACCAGCAGAGATGCCCTCCTGGGGAACACCGGGGAGCTGTTTTTT. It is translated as CATSRDALLGNTGELFF.

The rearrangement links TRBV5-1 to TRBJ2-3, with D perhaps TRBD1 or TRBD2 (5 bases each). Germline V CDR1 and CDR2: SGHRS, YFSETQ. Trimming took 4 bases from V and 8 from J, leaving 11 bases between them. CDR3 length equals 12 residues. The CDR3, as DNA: TGCGCCAGCAGCCCTACTAGGGGTACGCAGTATTTT. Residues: CASSPTRGTQYF.